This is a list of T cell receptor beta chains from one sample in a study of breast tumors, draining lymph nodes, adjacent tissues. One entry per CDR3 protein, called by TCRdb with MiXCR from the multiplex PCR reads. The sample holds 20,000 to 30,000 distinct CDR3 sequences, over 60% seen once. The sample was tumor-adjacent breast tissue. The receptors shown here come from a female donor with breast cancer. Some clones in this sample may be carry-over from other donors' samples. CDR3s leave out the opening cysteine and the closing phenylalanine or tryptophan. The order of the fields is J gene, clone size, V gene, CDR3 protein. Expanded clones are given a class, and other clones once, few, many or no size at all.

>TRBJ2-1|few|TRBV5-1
ASKSSTSGGGTYNEQF
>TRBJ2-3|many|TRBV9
ASSVLGLSTDTQY
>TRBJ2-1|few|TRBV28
ASSNRQGSYNEQF
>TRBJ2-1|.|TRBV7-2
ASSSRISGSEQF
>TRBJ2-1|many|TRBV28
ASSFTGPNEQF
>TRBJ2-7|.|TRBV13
ASSFEGSEQY
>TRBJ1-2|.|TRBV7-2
ASSQGGSDYGYT
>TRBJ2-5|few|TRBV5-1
ASSFRTGGVVQETQY
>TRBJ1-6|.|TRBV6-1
ASSDSLYNSPLH
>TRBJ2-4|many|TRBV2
ASSQGAVKNIQY
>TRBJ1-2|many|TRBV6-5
ASSAQVTGTGEGYT
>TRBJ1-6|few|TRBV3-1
ASSRGQGDSPLH
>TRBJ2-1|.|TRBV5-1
ASSSLAGVLNEQF
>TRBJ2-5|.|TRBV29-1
SVEWAAQETQY
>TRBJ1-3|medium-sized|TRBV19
ASSTPRGNTIY
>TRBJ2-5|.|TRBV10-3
AISGLAGEVETQY
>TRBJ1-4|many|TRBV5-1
ASSLMVGEKLF
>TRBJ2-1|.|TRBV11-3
ASSSSAGAAYNEQF
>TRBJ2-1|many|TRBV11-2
ASSPSSGASNEQF
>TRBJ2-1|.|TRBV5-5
ASSLNNEQF
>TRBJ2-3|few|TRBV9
ASSVAEGLDIGDTQY
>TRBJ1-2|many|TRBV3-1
ASSQAGGDSYYGYT
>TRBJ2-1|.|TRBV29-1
SVMDNEQF
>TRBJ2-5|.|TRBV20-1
SASSPGLALKETQY
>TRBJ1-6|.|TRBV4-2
ASSPGQYNSPLH
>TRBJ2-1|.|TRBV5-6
ASSAGLAGGDEQF
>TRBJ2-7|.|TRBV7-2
ASSTEGGIPTSSYEQY
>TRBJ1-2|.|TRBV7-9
ASSFGQSNYGYT
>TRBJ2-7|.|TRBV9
ASSPHPRAYEQY
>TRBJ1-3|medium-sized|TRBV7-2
ASSLEWAASGNTIY
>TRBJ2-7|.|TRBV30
AWSVQGVIYEQY
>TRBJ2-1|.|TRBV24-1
ATSDFNGVNEQF
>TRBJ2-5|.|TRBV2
ASSIPGQTQSGETQY
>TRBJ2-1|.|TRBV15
ATSGDGDSYNEQF
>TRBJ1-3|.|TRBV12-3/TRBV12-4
ASSLEVRKGNTIY
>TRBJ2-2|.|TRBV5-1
ASSPGQGWGGELF
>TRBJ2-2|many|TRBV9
ASSAGQGAELF
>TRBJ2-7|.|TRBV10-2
ASSELDSTYEQY
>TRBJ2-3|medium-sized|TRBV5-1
ASSLRTRTSGSHTDTQY
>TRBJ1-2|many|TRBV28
ASRGGGANYGYT
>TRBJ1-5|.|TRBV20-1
SARDLLGMDQPQH
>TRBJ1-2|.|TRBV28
ASSFLAGVGYT
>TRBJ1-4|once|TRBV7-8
ASSSARIAGPEKLF
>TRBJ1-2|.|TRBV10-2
ASSPGNGYT
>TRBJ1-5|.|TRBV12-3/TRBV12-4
ASSLWQTNQPQH
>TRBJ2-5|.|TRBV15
ATSILVNKQETQY
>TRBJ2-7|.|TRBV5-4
ASSLVGAGEQY
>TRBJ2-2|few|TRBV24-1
ATSGTGHPGELF
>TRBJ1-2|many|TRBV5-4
ASSYSGAPRFYGYT
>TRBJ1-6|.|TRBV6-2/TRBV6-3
ASSSPGGAGPLH
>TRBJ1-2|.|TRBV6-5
ASSSAGTAYGYT
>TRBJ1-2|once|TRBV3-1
ASSQERRGYT
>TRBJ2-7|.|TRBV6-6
ASRPGQSQLYEQY
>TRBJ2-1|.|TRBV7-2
ASSLYLGTSSYNEQF
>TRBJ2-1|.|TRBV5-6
ASSLNRRPQF
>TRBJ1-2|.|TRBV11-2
ASSLARGGAATNYGYT
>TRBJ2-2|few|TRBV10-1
ASSERVDPGELF